The 32 T cell receptor beta chains given below trace back to one sample, sequenced in a study of blood T cells in healthy people across ages (dated by TCRdb to 2014 to 2015). The library was made by 5' RACE. Sequencing relied on an Illumina HiSeq 2500. A second about 6 to 11 cycle PCR used a sample-barcoded 5' primer and a J-beta primer mix. Through fastp at Q25 and MiXCR, TCRdb rebuilt clones from the public reads, retaining in-frame beta chains. Each entry is one CDR3 protein sequence, shown with its most common DNA and genes. Counted in this sample were roughly 800,000 distinct CDR3 sequences; 58% of them appeared once. The top ten clones comprise about 20% of the sample. The sequencing sample was made of blood. The receptors derive from a man younger than 40 in good health.

The CDR3 nucleotides read TGTGCCAGCTCACTTGACCCACAGGCCTACGAGCAGTACTTC. Its translation is CASSLDPQAYEQYF. This sequence joins TRBV18 and TRBJ2-7; tentatively, D is TRBD1 (5 bases). This CDR3 region has 14 residues. Germline CDR1 reads KGHSH; CDR2 reads LQKENI. V lost 4 bases and J lost 2, with 12 bases in between.

Only one count was recorded for this clonotype. The chain uses TRBV5-6 and TRBJ1-2; no reliable D call. The CDR3 contains 15 residues. Germline-derived CDR1 and CDR2 are SGHDT and YYEEEE. Trimming removed 2 bases at V and 2 bases at J, with 13 bases between. The CDR3 sequence: CASSFAPTLNYGYTF. The CDR3, as DNA: TGTGCCAGCAGCTTTGCGCCTACACTGAACTATGGCTACACCTTC.

The CDR3 bases are TGTGCCAGCAGTTTAGGTGACGCTCAGGCCTACGAGCAGTACTTC. Protein sequence: CASSLGDAQAYEQYF. V gene TRBV12-3 or TRBV12-4 combines with J gene TRBJ2-7; the D is unclear. V lost 1 base and J lost 2, with 12 bases in between. CDR3 length equals 15 residues.

This clonotype was counted once. The chain has TRBV3-1 and TRBJ1-5, with a possible D match to TRBD1 (5 bases). V lost 1 base and J 9 bases, leaving 10 bases between the germline ends. CDR1 and CDR2 (germline): LGHDT, YNNKEL (reference sequence). The length of the CDR3 is 13 residues. The CDR3 sequence: CASSQGQPGPQHF. In nucleotides, the CDR3 is TGTGCCAGCAGCCAAGGACAGCCCGGGCCCCAGCATTTT.

This clonotype occurred a few times. This chain links TRBV7-2 with TRBJ2-6; no definite D call. The CDR3 loop spans 17 amino acids. Trimming removed 0 bases from V and 0 bases from J, with 9 bases in between. CDR1 and CDR2 from the germline V gene are SGHTA and FQGNSA. The CDR3 DNA reads TGTGCCAGCAGCTTAGCGAATTCGGCCTCTGGGGCCAACGTCCTGACTTTC. Translating it yields CASSLANSASGANVLTF. Full variable domain (rest looked up from reference TRBV7-2 and TRBJ2-6): GAGVSQSPSNKVTEKGKDVELRCDPISGHTALYWYRQSLGQGLEFLIYFQGNSAPDKSGLPSDRFSAERTGGSVSTLTIQRTQQEDSAVYLCASSLANSASGANVLTFGAGSRLTVL.

The DNA of the CDR3 is TGTGCCAGCGGAACCTCCTACAATGAGCAGTACTTC. Encoded protein: CASGTSYNEQYF. The chain couples TRBV28 to TRBJ2-1; D is ambiguous. TRBJ2-7 matches the DNA end more closely, so the J call is doubtful. CDR1 is MDHEN, CDR2 SYDVKM, per germline. CDR3 length equals 12 residues.

This clonotype appeared a few times. The chain links TRBV6-6 to TRBJ2-3, with 8 nucleotides matching TRBD1. After removal of 6 bases from V and 7 bases from J, the junction contained 9 bases not matched to a gene. CDR3 length: 14 amino acids. CDR1 is MNHNY and CDR2 is SVGAGI in the germline V gene (reference sequence). CDR3 loop: CASRKDRVGNTQYF. CDR3 in DNA: TGTGCCAGCAGGAAGGACAGGGTTGGGAATACGCAGTATTTT.

This clonotype was found once. V usage is TRBV20-1 and J usage is TRBJ2-1; 11 positions agree with TRBD2. Germline CDR1 reads DFQATT; CDR2 reads SNEGSKA (reference sequence). The junction had 15 bases not matched to a gene; V was cut back by 5 bases and J by 9 bases. This CDR3 region has 16 residues. The CDR3 loop is CSAGRVDSGRAVEQFF. The DNA of the CDR3 is TGCAGTGCTGGCCGAGTGGATAGCGGGAGGGCCGTTGAGCAGTTCTTC.

CDR3 sequence (DNA): TGTGCCAGCAGTTCGCAACAGGGTTGGTTCCAGCATTTT. Residues: CASSSQQGWFQHF. The chain couples TRBV6-5 to TRBJ1-5; TRBD1 is a possible D gene (6 bases). This CDR3 spans 13 amino acids. V was pared by 4 bases and J by 12 bases, with 16 bases between. CDR1 is MNHEY, CDR2 SVGAGI, per germline.

The chain couples TRBV12-3 or TRBV12-4 to TRBJ1-2; D is unresolved. V shed 3 bases and J shed 7 bases, with 15 bases lying between them. This CDR3 has 14 residues. The CDR3 bases are TGTGCCAGCAGTTTGCAGGAGTGGGTCTCTGGCTACACCTTC. It specifies CASSLQEWVSGYTF.

The rearrangement links TRBV3-1 to TRBJ2-1; TRBD2 aligns across 7 bases. Germline trimming cut 4 bases from V and 2 bases from J; bases unmatched to any gene: 11. This CDR3 comprises 17 residues. Germline loops: CDR1 LGHDT, CDR2 YNNKEL (reference sequence). CDR3 bases: TGTGCCAGCAGCCCCGCTCGGGGACTACCTACCTACAATGAGCAGTTCTTC. Protein sequence: CASSPARGLPTYNEQFF.

About this clonotype: A much more abundant neighbour one base away suggests this may be a read error. The chain combines TRBV5-1 with TRBJ2-6, with TRBD2 as a possible D gene (5 bases). Germline V CDR1 and CDR2: SGHRS, YFSETQ. This CDR3 has 15 residues. The V end lost 3 bases, the J end lost 1 base, and 8 bases lay between the germline ends. The CDR3 nucleotides are TGCGCCAGCAGCTGGGGAGCATCTGGGGCCAACGTCCTGACTTTC. Translation gives CASSWGASGANVLTF.

This clonotype was detected a few times. This chain uses TRBV29-1 with TRBJ1-2; 8 bases align to TRBD1. Looked up from germline, CDR1 is SQVTM and CDR2 is ANQGSEA. This CDR3 comprises 15 residues. V lost 5 bases to trimming and J lost 3 bases; unmatched junction nucleotides: 11. The CDR3 here is CSVPSSDRAYYGYTF. DNA of the CDR3: TGCAGCGTTCCCTCCTCGGACAGGGCTTACTATGGCTACACCTTC. Using reference TRBV29-1 and TRBJ1-2 for the parts outside the CDR3, the full variable domain is SAVISQKPSRDICQRGTSLTIQCQVDSQVTMMFWYRQQPGQSLTLIATANQGSEATYESGFVIDKFPISRPNLTFSTLTVSNMSPEDSSIYLCSVPSSDRAYYGYTFGSGTRLTVV.

The J gene is TRBJ2-7, the V gene TRBV9; D possibly corresponds to TRBD2 (5 bases). Trimming took 2 bases from V and 2 from J, leaving 11 bases between them. Germline V gives CDR1 SGDLS, CDR2 YYNGEE. The CDR3 has 14 amino acids. This CDR3 is CASSVEGSPYEQYF. CDR3 in DNA: TGTGCCAGCAGCGTTGAGGGCAGCCCCTACGAGCAGTACTTC.

The chain carries TRBV20-1 and TRBJ2-7; the D gene is possibly TRBD1 (6 bases). Germline assignment: CDR1 DFQATT and CDR2 SNEGSKA (reference sequence). The CDR3 is made up of 14 amino acids. Trimming cost V 6 bases and J 3 bases, with 18 bases left between them. The DNA of the CDR3 is TGCAGTGCCCAAAACGGACAGCGCTACTACGAGCAGTACTTC. Its translation is CSAQNGQRYYEQYF.

This clonotype has only a few counts. The V call is TRBV20-1, the J call TRBJ2-3; D is unresolved. The V gene lost 3 bases and the J gene lost 4 bases, with 8 bases spanning the gap. Germline lookup yields CDR1 DFQATT and CDR2 SNEGSKA (reference sequence). The CDR3 contains 12 residues. The CDR3 loop is CSASDPADTQYF. The CDR3 nucleotides read TGCAGTGCTAGTGATCCGGCAGATACGCAGTATTTT.

The V gene is TRBV29-1, the J gene TRBJ2-5; TRBD2 agrees at 12 bases. J gave up 4 bases and V 6 bases, and 9 bases lay outside the gene matches. CDR1 and CDR2 (germline): SQVTM, ANQGSEA. There are 15 residues in the CDR3. As DNA, the CDR3 is TGCAGCGTCAGGACTAGCGGGGCATCTGGAGAGACCCAGTACTTC. Translated: CSVRTSGASGETQYF.

This clonotype was counted a single time. The chain carries TRBV20-1 and TRBJ2-4, with unresolved D. Near its end, the DNA agrees better with TRBJ2-7, so the J call may be wrong. CDR1 and CDR2 from the germline V gene are DFQATT and SNEGSKA (reference sequence). This CDR3 region has 12 residues. The CDR3 nucleotides read TGCAGTGCTAGTTCCTACAAGGGCGAGCAGTACTTC. It specifies CSASSYKGEQYF.

This clonotype was observed a handful of times. This sequence joins TRBV20-1 and TRBJ2-5, with D unresolved. The J call is doubtful: the DNA matches TRBJ2-7 better. This CDR3 spans 12 amino acids. Looked up from germline, CDR1 is DFQATT and CDR2 is SNEGSKA (reference sequence). The CDR3 DNA sequence: TGCAGTGCTAGTAGTGGTCCGGGCGAGCAGTACTTC. This translates into CSASSGPGEQYF.

The J gene is TRBJ2-1, the V gene TRBV29-1, with D hard to call. CDR1 is SQVTM, CDR2 ANQGSEA, per germline. V was trimmed by 1 base and J by 1 base, leaving 5 bases between them. This CDR3 has 13 amino acids. CDR3 amino acids: CSVEGVSYNEQFF. CDR3 coding DNA: TGCAGCGTTGAAGGGGTGTCCTACAATGAGCAGTTCTTC.

The chain joins TRBV2 to TRBJ1-2; no clear D. The CDR3 runs 14 residues. Germline V lookup: CDR1 SNHLY, CDR2 FYNNEI. Trimming left V 0 bases short and J 4 bases short, with 9 bases between. The CDR3 region has the DNA TGTGCCAGCAGTGAAGCCGACGGATCCTATGGCTACACCTTC. This gives the protein CASSEADGSYGYTF.

This chain links TRBV6-5 with TRBJ2-3, with TRBD2 matching 9 bases. Germline V gene data show CDR1 as MNHEY and CDR2 as SVGAGI. Losses at the gene ends were 5 bases for V and 1 base for J; bases not matched to a gene: 4. This CDR3 is 15 amino acids long. The CDR3, as DNA: TGTGCCAGCAGTAGAAGGACTAGCGGCACAGATACGCAGTATTTT. The encoded protein is CASSRRTSGTDTQYF.

In nucleotides, the CDR3 is TGTGCCAGCCAGGGGTCCGGTTCATCCAGTTTGGGCTACGAGCAGTACTTC. This translates into CASQGSGSSSLGYEQYF. The chain links TRBV2 to TRBJ2-7, with D possibly being TRBD1 (6 bases). CDR1 and CDR2 (germline): SNHLY, FYNNEI. The CDR3 length is 17 residues. Trimming left V 8 bases short and J 3 bases short, with 26 bases between.

Regarding this clonotype: Given a much more abundant clone one base away, this may be a read error. The V gene is TRBV7-2, the J gene TRBJ2-5, with 9 positions matching TRBD2. Judging by the DNA end, TRBJ2-1 fits better; the J call may be wrong. Germline lookup yields CDR1 SGHTA and CDR2 FQGNSA. The CDR3 has 15 amino acids. This CDR3 is CASSGTSSTGETQFF. The CDR3 region has the DNA TGTGCCAGCAGCGGGACTAGCTCCACCGGGGAGACCCAGTTCTTC.

This clonotype was detected only a few times. CDR3: CASSGPSGSRASTEQFF. CDR3 nucleotides: TGTGCCAGCAGTGGCCCTAGCGGGAGTCGAGCGAGTACTGAGCAGTTCTTC. The chain recombines TRBV6-1 with TRBJ2-1, with 10 bases matching TRBD2. Germline V gene sequence: CDR1 MNHNS, CDR2 SASEGT. The junction had 15 bases not matched to a gene; V was cut back by 4 bases and J by 9 bases. This CDR3 region has 17 residues.

The genes are TRBV18 and TRBJ2-2; perhaps TRBD1 as D (5 bases). The CDR3 is 14 amino acids. Trimming removed 3 bases at V and 1 base at J, with 6 bases between. The germline V gene encodes CDR1 KGHSH and CDR2 LQKENI. CDR3 bases: TGTGCCAGCTCACCTGGACAGAACACCGGGGAGCTGTTTTTT. The encoded protein is CASSPGQNTGELFF.

In this sample, this clonotype turned up a few times. The chain has TRBV4-3 and TRBJ1-4; the D is unclear. V lost 4 bases and J lost 8, with 11 bases in between. The CDR3 has 13 amino acids. Looked up from germline, CDR1 is LGHNA and CDR2 is YSLEER. In DNA form, the CDR3 reads TGCGCCAGCAGCCTGACTGAGGGAGAAAAACTGTTTTTT. The encoded protein is CASSLTEGEKLFF.

The sample holds a few counts of this clonotype. The rearrangement uses TRBV29-1 and TRBJ2-1, with 7 nucleotides matching TRBD2. CDR3 size: 12 residues. The V gene end was trimmed by 5 bases and the J gene end by 8 bases; junction bases not matched to a gene: 6. Germline CDR1 is SQVTM and CDR2 is ANQGSEA. The CDR3 reads CSVPNLADEQFF. DNA for the CDR3: TGCAGCGTTCCCAATCTAGCGGATGAGCAGTTCTTC.

This sequence joins TRBV4-1 and TRBJ2-7, with TRBD1 matching over 8 bases. The V gene's germline CDR1 is MGHRA and CDR2 YSYEKL. The CDR3 is made up of 18 amino acids. Trimming cost V 0 bases and J 3 bases; bases outside gene matches: 13. The CDR3: CASSQDRGLNFWFYEQYF. CDR3 bases: TGCGCCAGCAGCCAAGACAGGGGGCTAAATTTCTGGTTCTACGAGCAGTACTTC.

For this clonotype: This may be a read error, as it is one base from a much larger clone. The chain couples TRBV10-3 to TRBJ2-4; no firm D call. The J call is uncertain, as TRBJ2-5 better fits the DNA end. This CDR3 contains 12 residues. Germline CDR1 ENHRY, CDR2 SYGVKD. CDR3 sequence reads: CAISENQETQYF. CDR3 bases: TGTGCCATCAGTGAGAACCAAGAGACCCAGTACTTC.

This rearrangement joins TRBV15 to TRBJ2-5, with TRBD2 matching over 7 bases. From germline, CDR1 is LNHNV and CDR2 YYDKDF (reference sequence). V was pared by 0 bases and J by 5 bases, with 6 bases of the junction left unmatched. This CDR3 contains 15 residues. This CDR3 reads CATSRDRVGGETQYF. The CDR3 region has the DNA TGTGCCACCAGCAGAGATCGGGTCGGGGGGGAGACCCAGTACTTC.

The chain links TRBV7-8 to TRBJ2-3; D is perhaps TRBD1 or TRBD2 (6 bases each). The germline gives CDR1 SGHVS, CDR2 FQNEAQ. This CDR3 is 17 amino acids long. The V end was cut by 5 bases, the J end by 6 bases, with 24 bases between. CDR3 sequence: CASSTPRGAPLGDTQYF. The CDR3 DNA reads TGTGCCAGCAGCACCCCGAGGGGGGCCCCTCTGGGGGATACGCAGTATTTT.